This T cell receptor beta chain was sequenced for a study of regulatory T cells in long-lasting Graves disease. Overall study findings and caveats: New patients shared approximately 970 public clonotypes, and persistent patients shared more, with about 2,700. Sample size was small, which may have lowered accuracy.

TCR beta libraries were built with iRepertoire HTBI primers and Arm-PCR of CDR3 regions. TCRdb redid the calling of the multiplex PCR reads with MiXCR, one entry per CDR3 protein. Counted here are a few hundred thousand distinct CDR3 sequences, less than 25% occurring once; the ten biggest clones make up about a quarter. In the case of this clonotype: The antigen is unknown.

Time point defined: persistent/refractory GD, antithyroid drugs over 5 years with positive TRAb. Preparation of the TCR library used RNA extracted from PBMCs. One endocrinology department in Xi'an, China, was where patients came from. The sample in question was peripheral blood mononuclear cells (PBMCs), obtained when the disease was refractory, from a patient treated with antithyroid drugs. The receptor was isolated from a female donor with Graves disease.

DNA of the CDR3: TGCAGCGGGGGTGGAGGGGAGGGTGAAGCTTTCTTT. Residues: CSGGGGEGEAFF. The V and J genes are TRBV29-1 and TRBJ1-1; a possible D gene is TRBD1 (5 bases). This CDR3 has 12 amino acids. Trimming shortened V by 7 bases and J by 7 bases, and 16 bases separated the two germline ends. Germline values: CDR1 SQVTM, CDR2 ANQGSEA.